The 21 T cell receptor beta chains below were found in one sample sequenced in a study of shared clonotypes between healthy human individuals. Measured with immunoSEQ multiplex PCR; TCRdb has only the in-frame clones, and not every one. Found here are hundreds of thousands of clones, over 65% of them singletons; the top ten hold 1.7%. Sequencing was carried out using memory CD4+ T cells sorted from blood. Stated subset: CD45RA-negative fraction. The receptors shown here come from a woman aged 25 to 39 in good health.

V usage is TRBV2 and J usage is TRBJ2-1; TRBD2 matches 11 bases. This CDR3 is 17 amino acids long. The V gene's germline CDR1 is SNHLY and CDR2 FYNNEI. With 8 bases clipped from V and 0 bases from J, the junction kept 9 bases outside the gene matches. The CDR3 spells CASPGLAVRGSYNEQFF. The CDR3 DNA is TGTGCCAGCCCGGGACTAGCGGTCCGGGGCTCCTACAATGAGCAGTTCTTC.

The chain has TRBV19 and TRBJ1-2; 7 bases map to TRBD1. This CDR3 region has 15 residues. V shed 4 bases, J shed 4 bases, and the junction held 9 bases outside the gene matches. From germline, CDR1 is LNHDA and CDR2 SQIVND (reference sequence). The CDR3 spells CASSSFDRVVYGYTF. For the CDR3, the DNA is TGTGCCAGTAGTAGTTTTGACAGGGTCGTCTATGGCTACACCTTC. The variable domain in full, with the rest retrieved from reference TRBV19 and TRBJ1-2, is DGGITQSPKYLFRKEGQNVTLSCEQNLNHDAMYWYRQDPGQGLRLIYYSQIVNDFQKGDIAEGYSVSREKKESFPLTVTSAQKNPTAFYLCASSSFDRVVYGYTFGSGTRLTVV.

The chain joins TRBV11-2 to TRBJ2-7; the match to TRBD2 covers 7 bases. Trimming removed 2 bases from V and 4 bases from J; junction bases left unmatched: 8. Germline V gives CDR1 SGHAT, CDR2 FQNNGV. The CDR3 sequence is 15 residues long. Written as DNA, the CDR3 is TGTGCCAGCAGCTTAATGTCTGCGGGAGATTACGAGCAGTACTTC. Amino acid sequence: CASSLMSAGDYEQYF.

This clone occurred once. The rearrangement uses TRBV14 and TRBJ2-1; D is ambiguous. CDR1 and CDR2 (germline): SGHDN, FVKESK. This CDR3 has 13 amino acids. V lost 1 base and J lost 5, with 6 bases in between. The CDR3 region is CASSQVNNNEQFF. DNA of the CDR3: TGTGCCAGCAGCCAAGTTAATAACAATGAGCAGTTCTTC.

This clone was seen only once. This chain connects TRBV30 to TRBJ1-1; TRBD1 might be the D (5 bases). With 2 bases removed from V and 9 bases from J, the gap between germline ends came to 16 bases. The germline CDR1 and CDR2 sequences are GTSNPN and SVGIG (reference sequence). CDR3 length equals 13 residues. CDR3 sequence reads: CAWSPGGAGKAFF. The DNA of the CDR3 is TGTGCCTGGAGTCCCGGAGGGGCCGGAAAAGCTTTCTTT.

The chain employs TRBV6-1 and TRBJ1-2; D is possibly TRBD1 (6 bases). The CDR3 totals 14 residues. CDR1 MNHNS and CDR2 SASEGT come from the germline V gene. V lost 6 bases and J lost 3, with 14 bases in between. The CDR3 sequence: CASSPGHEDYGYTF. CDR3 in DNA: TGTGCCAGCAGCCCGGGACACGAAGACTATGGCTACACCTTC.

Details on this clone: This may arise from a read error, as a much more abundant clone is one base away. The CDR3 nucleotides are TGTGCCAGCAGCTTCGGGACTAGCGGAGATACGCAGTATTTT. Protein: CASSFGTSGDTQYF. V usage is TRBV11-3 and J usage is TRBJ2-3; the match to TRBD2 covers 11 bases. J was trimmed by 5 bases and V by 3 bases; bases with no gene match: 1. The CDR3 runs 14 residues. Looked up from germline, CDR1 is SGHNT and CDR2 is YENEEA.

The CDR3 sequence is CASSLQGDHNEQFF. CDR3 coding DNA: TGTGCCAGCAGCTTACAGGGGGACCACAATGAGCAGTTCTTC. The V gene is TRBV5-4, the J gene TRBJ2-1, with 8 bases lining up with TRBD1. In germline, CDR1 is SGHNT, CDR2 YYREEE (reference sequence). V gave up 2 bases and J gave up 5 bases; unmatched junction bases: 3. The CDR3 totals 14 residues.

The chain uses TRBV7-8 and TRBJ2-1, with 7 positions matching TRBD1. The V and J ends lost 0 bases and 7 bases, in that order; junction bases with no gene match: 18. CDR1 is SGHVS and CDR2 is FQNEAQ in the germline V gene. The CDR3 contains 19 residues. The CDR3: CASSLALVGARTGRNEQFF. The CDR3 nucleotides read TGTGCCAGCAGCTTAGCGCTAGTGGGGGCTAGGACAGGAAGGAATGAGCAGTTCTTC.

The chain uses TRBV19 and TRBJ2-3; 7 bases agree with TRBD2. The CDR3 is 17 residues long. The V gene's germline CDR1 is LNHDA and CDR2 SQIVND (reference sequence). V shed 0 bases, J shed 3 bases, and the junction held 9 bases outside the gene matches. As DNA, the CDR3 is TGTGCCAGTAGTATAGATCATGACGGGAGGAGGACAGATACGCAGTATTTT. As protein: CASSIDHDGRRTDTQYF.

The sample holds a few counts of this clone. This chain connects TRBV6-5 to TRBJ2-1, with 8 bases that match TRBD2. Trimming took 6 bases from V and 3 from J; bases not matched to a gene: 7. The CDR3 is 15 residues long. Germline V lookup: CDR1 MNHEY, CDR2 SVGAGI. The CDR3 DNA is TGTGCCAGCAGCGCCCAGGGACTAGTCTACAATGAGCAGTTCTTC. It is translated as CASSAQGLVYNEQFF.

The rearrangement joins TRBV5-1 to TRBJ2-5; the match to TRBD1 covers 9 bases. The trim removed 4 bases at V and 5 bases at J, leaving 6 bases unmatched. The CDR3 extends over 14 amino acids. Germline V lookup: CDR1 SGHRS, CDR2 YFSETQ. The CDR3 region has the DNA TGCGCCAGCAGCGCGGGGACAGGGAAGGAGACCCAGTACTTC. This gives the protein CASSAGTGKETQYF.

This chain connects TRBV5-6 to TRBJ2-3; 9 positions match TRBD2. CDR1 is SGHDT, CDR2 YYEEEE, per germline. J lost 1 base, V lost 0 bases, and 3 bases had no gene match. The CDR3 is made up of 16 amino acids. Here the CDR3 reads CASSLAWTSGTDTQYF. For the CDR3, the DNA is TGTGCCAGCAGCTTGGCATGGACTAGCGGCACAGATACGCAGTATTTT.

The rearrangement joins TRBV28 to TRBJ2-1; 8 nucleotides line up with TRBD1. With 3 bases clipped from V and 15 bases from J, the junction kept 7 bases outside the gene matches. The CDR3 runs to 12 residues. Germline V CDR1 and CDR2: MDHEN, SYDVKM. The DNA for the CDR3 is TGTGCCAGCAGTTTGCTAGGACAGGGACCGTTCTTC. The encoded protein is CASSLLGQGPFF.

This clone was observed a handful of times. The chain carries TRBV28 and TRBJ1-4, with 7 bases aligning to TRBD1. Germline V CDR1 and CDR2: MDHEN, SYDVKM. The V segment lost 5 bases and the J segment 3 bases; nucleotides outside the gene matches: 9. This CDR3 region has 16 residues. The CDR3, as DNA: TGTGCCAGCAGTACTACAGGGGCTTGGGCTAATGAAAAACTGTTTTTT. As protein: CASSTTGAWANEKLFF.

CDR3 residues: CASRMSTKNIQYF. The DNA for the CDR3 is TGCGCCAGCAGGATGTCAACCAAAAACATTCAGTACTTC. This sequence joins TRBV5-1 and TRBJ2-4; D is uncertain. The V gene's germline CDR1 is SGHRS and CDR2 YFSETQ. Trimming shortened V by 5 bases and J by 2 bases, and 8 bases separated the two germline ends. This CDR3 region has 13 residues. The whole variable domain, remainder taken from reference TRBV5-1 and TRBJ2-4, is KAGVTQTPRYLIKTRGQQVTLSCSPISGHRSVSWYQQTPGQGLQFLFEYFSETQRNKGNFPGRFSGRQFSNSRSEMNVSTLELGDSALYLCASRMSTKNIQYFGAGTRLSVL.

As regards this clone: Other DNA sequences of this sample code for an identical CDR3. J is TRBJ1-2 and V is TRBV7-9, with 9 nucleotides matching TRBD1. With V trimmed by 5 bases and J by 5 bases, 6 bases remained unmatched. Germline CDR1 and CDR2: SEHNR and FQNEAQ (reference sequence). The CDR3 consists of 14 residues. Here the CDR3 DNA reads TGTGCCAGCAGCCTCGGACAGGGGAATTATGGCTACACCTTC. It yields the protein CASSLGQGNYGYTF.

The V gene is TRBV7-6, the J gene TRBJ2-3, with 12 bases identical to TRBD2. Germline values: CDR1 SGHVS, CDR2 FNYEAQ. V lost 4 bases, J lost 5 bases, and 4 bases stayed unmatched. This CDR3 spans 15 amino acids. CDR3 sequence reads: CASSSTSGRRDTQYF. Here the CDR3 DNA reads TGTGCCAGCAGCTCCACTAGCGGGAGGAGAGATACGCAGTATTTT.

The chain has TRBV5-1 and TRBJ2-7; 7 bases line up with TRBD2. This CDR3 spans 15 amino acids. V trimming: 3 bases; J trimming: 2 bases; junction bases outside the gene matches: 8. Germline values: CDR1 SGHRS, CDR2 YFSETQ. The CDR3 spells CASSSNPSGAYEQYF. The CDR3 nucleotides read TGCGCCAGCAGCTCGAACCCTAGCGGAGCCTACGAGCAGTACTTC.

The genes are TRBV19 and TRBJ2-2, with D possibly being TRBD2 (6 bases). Germline loops: CDR1 LNHDA, CDR2 SQIVND (reference sequence). Trimming took off 6 bases at V and 0 bases at J, with 14 bases between the two ends. This CDR3 is built from 16 residues. The DNA of the CDR3 is TGTGCCAGTAGCTGGGACGCGGGAACGAACACCGGGGAGCTGTTTTTT. Amino acids: CASSWDAGTNTGELFF.

The chain is built from TRBV7-2 and TRBJ2-5, with D possibly TRBD2 on 6 matching bases. The J call could be wrong; TRBJ2-7 is a better fit for the DNA end. The CDR3 has 15 amino acids. CDR1 and CDR2 from the germline V gene are SGHTA and FQGNSA. CDR3 protein: CASSPRLGSSYEQYF. The CDR3 nucleotides read TGTGCCAGCAGCCCCAGACTAGGATCCTCTTACGAGCAGTACTTC.